Below, one T cell receptor beta chain is given with its context. Its target is unknown. The source of the sample is a study of CD8 T cells in ankylosing spondylitis. Findings and caveats of the study: Apparently characteristic of ankylosing spondylitis blood was a TCR beta motif (roughly 8 highly homologous variants). Earlier authors reported some of these motif variants in reactive arthritis synovial fluid and blood. Within matched ankylosing spondylitis synovial fluid, disease-linked clones were reportedly significantly enriched.

Construction of TCR beta libraries was performed using quantitative 5'-RACE with molecular barcodes. TCRdb reprocessed the 5' RACE reads with MiXCR, giving one entry per CDR3 protein. The sample carries about 330,000 distinct CDR3 sequences, 6.5% to 10% recorded once. The CDR3 sequence is 16 residues long. The chain uses TRBV21-1 and TRBJ2-7; the DNA was not used to check the table's D call, TRBD1. TRBV21-1 is listed as a pseudogene. Input material: blood, either unsorted or a sorted T cell fraction (not recorded which). This clonotype was obtained from a male donor with ankylosing spondylitis. This CDR3 is CASSKDIGQGLYEQYF. The CDR3 coding sequence is TGTGCCAGCAGCAAAGACATAGGACAGGGGTTGTACGAGCAGTACTTC.